The present entry profiles one TCR beta chain with its context. Authors' processing steps: It was from reference gene primer amplification that nucleated cell counts were estimated. Assay used: immunoSEQ multiplex PCR; TCRdb lists only in-frame clones, some missing. The V and J calls and clone size are taken from that table; D and trimming were inferred from the DNA. The table includes some 41,000 clones, 70% to 90% detected once. This sample was included in a study of blood T cell repertoires in COVID-19. Overall study context: Sites in the United States, Italy and Spain provided acute and convalescent COVID-19 samples. PBMCs, B-cell-depleted T cells, or T cells provided the cDNA or gDNA that made up the material.

V dropped 3 bases and J dropped 9; count of bases not matched to a gene: 2. The length of the CDR3 is 13 residues. The origin of this receptor is a man aged 65-85 years with active COVID-19. The chain carries TRBV12-3 or TRBV12-4 and TRBJ1-5, with 10 bases fitting TRBD1. The sequenced sample consisted of peripheral blood. The CDR3 nucleotides are TGTGCCAGCAGTTTGGGACAGGGGCCGCCCCAGCATTTT. This sequence encodes CASSLGQGPPQHF.